This TCR beta chain was retrieved from a study of cytomegalovirus exposure and HLA in healthy donors. General observations from the study: Several of the most significant clusters appeared, in a later analysis, to be linked to common viral pathogens. A highly shared variant cluster was judged a likely technical artifact.

The donors gave bone marrow, and they were healthy. Each donor was nominally healthy when sampled (though unrecorded immune exposures were likely). Details on this clone: Its antigen remains unidentified.

The PCR made use of 60 Vbeta and 13 Jbeta primers. Repertoires were generated with immunoSEQ multiplex PCR, while TCRdb's copy carries only in-frame clones and drops some. The ten most abundant clones cover about 2.5% of a sample with approximately 120,000 clones. The sample consisted of PBMCs. The clonotype was recovered from a young man in good health and CMV-seronegative.

CDR3 DNA sequence: TGCGCCAGCAGCCATCGCCGAAATTTACAGGGTATTGGAAACACCATATATTTT. Its protein product is CASSHRRNLQGIGNTIYF. This chain connects TRBV4-1 to TRBJ1-3, with D perhaps matching TRBD1 (6 bases). Trimming pared 3 bases from V and 3 bases from J, leaving 21 bases between. The CDR3 loop spans 18 amino acids. The V gene's germline CDR1 is MGHRA and CDR2 YSYEKL.